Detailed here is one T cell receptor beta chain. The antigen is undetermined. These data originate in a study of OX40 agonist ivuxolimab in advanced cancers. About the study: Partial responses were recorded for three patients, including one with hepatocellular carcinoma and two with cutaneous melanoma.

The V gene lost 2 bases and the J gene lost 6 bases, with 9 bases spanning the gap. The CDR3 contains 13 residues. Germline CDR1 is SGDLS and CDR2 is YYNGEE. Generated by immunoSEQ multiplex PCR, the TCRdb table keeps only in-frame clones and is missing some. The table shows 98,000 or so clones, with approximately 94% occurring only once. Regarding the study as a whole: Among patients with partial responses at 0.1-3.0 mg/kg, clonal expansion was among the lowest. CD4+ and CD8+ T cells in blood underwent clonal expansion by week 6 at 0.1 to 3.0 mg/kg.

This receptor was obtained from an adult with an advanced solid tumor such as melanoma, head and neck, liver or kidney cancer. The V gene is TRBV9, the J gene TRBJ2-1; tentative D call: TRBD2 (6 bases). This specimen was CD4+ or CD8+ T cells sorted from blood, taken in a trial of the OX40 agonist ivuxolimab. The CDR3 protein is CASSVGTPNEQFF. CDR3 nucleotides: TGTGCCAGCAGCGTCGGGACTCCCAATGAGCAGTTCTTC.